This T cell receptor beta chain is drawn from a study of T cell responses to AZD1222 COVID-19 vaccine. Findings of the study overall: Distributed over spike, vaccine-associated CD4 TCRs predominated at 160-218 and 743-854. Unmutated variant regions are reportedly targeted by nearly half of spike-specific TCRs.

Produced via immunoSEQ multiplex PCR; TCRdb's table is partial and in-frame only. Here the sample spans some 130,000 clones, roughly 85% being singletons. This CDR3 spans 18 amino acids. CDR1 and CDR2 (germline): SGHRS, YFSETQ. Germline trimming cut 4 bases from V and 3 bases from J; bases unmatched to any gene: 8. Comments on this clone: Its antigen remains unidentified.

The receptor was derived from an adult in good health. The chain couples TRBV5-1 to TRBJ2-2; 14 bases are a match to TRBD2. The sample here was peripheral blood, taken on day 0 of MenACWY control vaccination. CDR3 in amino acids: CASSQGLAGVLDTGELFF. CDR3 nucleotide sequence: TGCGCCAGCAGCCAGGGACTAGCGGGAGTTTTGGACACCGGGGAGCTGTTTTTT. Complete variable domain (other parts from reference TRBV5-1 and TRBJ2-2): KAGVTQTPRYLIKTRGQQVTLSCSPISGHRSVSWYQQTPGQGLQFLFEYFSETQRNKGNFPGRFSGRQFSNSRSEMNVSTLELGDSALYLCASSQGLAGVLDTGELFFGEGSRLTVL.